The 8 T cell receptor beta chains presented below share a single source sample, sequenced in a study of shared clonotypes between healthy human individuals. The repertoire was sequenced with immunoSEQ multiplex PCR; TCRdb's copy has only in-frame clones and lacks some. There are around 1.5 million clones in the sample; around 98% occur only once, and 0.45% lies in the top ten. Sequenced material: naive CD4+ T cells sorted from blood. Subset given: CD45RA+ positively selected. The receptor source for this set is a man aged 25-45 years in good health.

V gene TRBV11-2 combines with J gene TRBJ2-7; no clear D gene. Looked up from germline, CDR1 is SGHAT and CDR2 is FQNNGV. The V gene lost 8 bases and the J gene lost 0 bases, with 14 bases spanning the gap. The CDR3 consists of 14 residues. CDR3 amino acids: CASRVVSSSYEQYF. The CDR3 DNA is TGTGCCAGCCGGGTAGTATCGAGCTCCTACGAGCAGTACTTC.

The chain combines TRBV14 with TRBJ2-7; D could derive from TRBD1 or TRBD2 (5 bases each). Per the germline V gene, CDR1 is SGHDN and CDR2 is FVKESK. Deletions cut 0 bases from V and 4 bases from J, with 16 bases between. CDR3 length: 16 residues. CDR3 sequence: CASSQDRGAGLYEQYF. The DNA for the CDR3 is TGTGCCAGCAGCCAAGATCGAGGGGCAGGTTTGTACGAGCAGTACTTC.

The chain combines TRBV7-2 with TRBJ2-7; no reliable D call. V lost 7 bases to trimming and J lost 5 bases, with 9 bases between them. In germline, CDR1 is SGHTA, CDR2 FQGNSA. The CDR3 sequence is 11 residues long. The CDR3 reads CASTSRDEQYF. The DNA for the CDR3 is TGTGCCAGCACCTCTAGGGACGAGCAGTACTTC.

This chain links TRBV6-6 with TRBJ1-1; 8 positions match TRBD1. The CDR3 totals 13 residues. J was trimmed by 5 bases and V by 6 bases; bases with no gene match: 5. Germline V gives CDR1 MNHNY, CDR2 SVGAGI (reference sequence). CDR3 DNA: TGTGCCAGCAGGGACTGGACAGGGACTGAAGCTTTCTTT. Residues: CASRDWTGTEAFF.

Concerning this clone itself: Distinct nucleotide sequences in the sample also encode this CDR3. V is TRBV2 and J is TRBJ2-7; TRBD1 aligns across 7 bases. CDR1 and CDR2 (germline): SNHLY, FYNNEI. V dropped 5 bases and J dropped 2; count of bases not matched to a gene: 6. The CDR3 length is 14 residues. CDR3 DNA sequence: TGTGCCAGCAGTTTACAGGGGACCACCTACGAGCAGTACTTC. Residues: CASSLQGTTYEQYF. Variable domain in full (rest from reference TRBV2 and TRBJ2-7): EPEVTQTPSHQVTQMGQEVILRCVPISNHLYFYWYRQILGQKVEFLVSFYNNEISEKSEIFDDQFSVERPDGSNFTLKIRSTKLEDSAMYFCASSLQGTTYEQYFGPGTRLTVT.

The rearrangement uses TRBV5-6 and TRBJ2-7; 8 bases fit TRBD1. This CDR3 spans 14 amino acids. Germline V gene sequence: CDR1 SGHDT, CDR2 YYEEEE. Germline trimming cut 2 bases from V and 6 bases from J; bases unmatched to any gene: 7. The CDR3 sequence is CASSLLGTGSEQYF. CDR3 bases: TGTGCCAGCAGCTTACTCGGGACAGGCTCCGAGCAGTACTTC.

The chain carries TRBV9 and TRBJ1-4; D is uncertain. The CDR3 consists of 14 residues. V was cut by 3 bases and J by 8 bases, with 14 bases left in between. The V gene's germline CDR1 is SGDLS and CDR2 YYNGEE. The CDR3 sequence is CASSASGQMEKLFF. The DNA for the CDR3 is TGTGCCAGCAGCGCTTCCGGGCAGATGGAAAAACTGTTTTTT.

The chain is built from TRBV5-1 and TRBJ1-4; D gene unclear. The CDR3 has 16 amino acids. V lost 0 bases, J lost 6 bases, and 15 bases lay in between. In germline, CDR1 is SGHRS, CDR2 YFSETQ. CDR3 DNA: TGCGCCAGCAGCTTGGCCGGCATCGCTTACTATGAAAAACTGTTTTTT. Protein sequence: CASSLAGIAYYEKLFF.